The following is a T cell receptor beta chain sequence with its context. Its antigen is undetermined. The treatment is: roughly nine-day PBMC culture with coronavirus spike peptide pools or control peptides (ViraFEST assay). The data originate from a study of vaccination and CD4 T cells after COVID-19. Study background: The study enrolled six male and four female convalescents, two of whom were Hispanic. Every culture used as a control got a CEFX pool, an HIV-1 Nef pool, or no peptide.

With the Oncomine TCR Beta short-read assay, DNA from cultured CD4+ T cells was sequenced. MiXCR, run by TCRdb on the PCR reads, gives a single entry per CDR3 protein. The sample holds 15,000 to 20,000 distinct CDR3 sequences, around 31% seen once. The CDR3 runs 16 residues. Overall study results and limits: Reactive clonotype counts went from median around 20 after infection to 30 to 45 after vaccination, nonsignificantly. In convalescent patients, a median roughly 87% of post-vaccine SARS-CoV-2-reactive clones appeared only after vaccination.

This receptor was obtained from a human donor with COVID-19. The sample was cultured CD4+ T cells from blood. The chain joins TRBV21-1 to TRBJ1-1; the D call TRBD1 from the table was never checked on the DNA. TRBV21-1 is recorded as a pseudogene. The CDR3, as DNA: TGTGCCAGCAGCGCAGCTCGACAGCCGTCGTTCACTGAAGCTTTCTTT. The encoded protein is CASSAARQPSFTEAFF.